The table lists the clone carrying this T cell receptor (beta chain) with a few counts. According to the study, genomic DNA was the template for TCR beta VDJ and CDR3 profiling. TCRdb re-analysed the reads in MiXCR, keeping a single row per CDR3 protein. The sample records 89,000 or so distinct CDR3 sequences, 65% to 70% being singletons. Germline V gives CDR1 SQVTM, CDR2 ANQGSEA. The V gene lost 0 bases and the J gene lost 7 bases, with 7 bases spanning the gap. CDR3 size: 12 residues. The sample belongs to a study of CD8+CD57+ T cells in acquired aplastic anemia. Previously, flow cytometry had revealed CD8+CD57+ cell expansion in the patients chosen for sequencing. Acquired aplastic anemia of severe grade affected all patients. Patients had undergone no therapy by the time their blood was sampled.

The chain uses TRBV29-1 and TRBJ2-1, with D unclear. The origin of this receptor is a human donor with aplastic anemia. Sequenced input: sorted CD4+, CD8+, or CD8+CD57+ T cells (not recorded which) from PBMCs. CDR3 residues: CSVEDTGNEQFF. The CDR3 nucleotides are TGCAGCGTTGAAGATACGGGTAATGAGCAGTTCTTC.